These 22 T cell receptor beta chains came from one sample sequenced in a study of blood T cell repertoires in COVID-19. Using immunoSEQ multiplex PCR, the repertoire was profiled, and TCRdb retains in-frame clones only, with some absent. The repertoire holds fewer than 400,000 clones, approximately 85% seen once, with under 2.5% in the top ten. Sequences were obtained from PBMCs or T cells enriched from blood (not recorded which). The receptors come from a man aged 25 to 40 who had recovered from COVID-19.

The rearrangement uses TRBV9 and TRBJ2-7; D possibly corresponds to TRBD1 (6 bases). Looked up from germline, CDR1 is SGDLS and CDR2 is YYNGEE. The CDR3 is made up of 14 amino acids. Trimming removed 0 bases from V and 7 bases from J, with 14 bases in between. The CDR3 region is CASSVDWQGREQYF. CDR3 coding DNA: TGTGCCAGCAGCGTAGATTGGCAGGGGCGGGAGCAGTACTTC.

As concerns this clone: The identical CDR3 is also encoded by other nucleotide sequences in the sample. The chain joins TRBV30 to TRBJ1-5; D unresolved. The CDR3 runs 14 residues. CDR1 GTSNPN and CDR2 SVGIG come from the germline V gene (reference sequence). V was cut by 0 bases and J by 4 bases, with 10 bases left in between. The CDR3 spells CAWSVGGSNQPQHF. The CDR3 coding sequence is TGTGCCTGGAGTGTAGGCGGTAGTAATCAGCCCCAGCATTTT.

This sequence joins TRBV7-2 and TRBJ2-5, with D possibly being TRBD1 (6 bases). The CDR3 has 13 residues. CDR1 SGHTA and CDR2 FQGNSA come from the germline V gene. V was pared by 2 bases and J by 5 bases, with 9 bases between. The DNA for the CDR3 is TGTGCCAGCAGCTTACACAGGGTTGAGACCCAGTACTTC. This codes for CASSLHRVETQYF.

The chain couples TRBV7-9 to TRBJ1-6; D is uncertain. CDR1 and CDR2 from the germline V gene are SEHNR and FQNEAQ (reference sequence). There are 14 residues in the CDR3. V lost 0 bases and J 7 bases, leaving 7 bases between the germline ends. In DNA form, the CDR3 reads TGTGCCAGCAGCTTAGCAGGTAGCAATTCACCCCTCCACTTT. Translating it yields CASSLAGSNSPLHF.

The chain uses TRBV2 and TRBJ2-7; weak D call: TRBD1 (6 bases). Germline V gives CDR1 SNHLY, CDR2 FYNNEI. The CDR3 is made up of 16 amino acids. Trimming removed 6 bases from V and 5 bases from J, with 23 bases in between. CDR3 sequence (DNA): TGTGCCAGCAGGCCTGGGGTAAGGCAGGGGCACAACGAGCAGTACTTC. It encodes CASRPGVRQGHNEQYF.

In this sample, this clone turned up once. The V gene is TRBV30, the J gene TRBJ2-2; D remains unclear. CDR1 and CDR2 from the germline V gene are GTSNPN and SVGIG (reference sequence). V was pared by 8 bases and J by 4 bases, with 5 bases between. The CDR3 spans 10 residues. The CDR3 bases are TGTGCCCAATCCACCGGGGAGCTGTTTTTT. The encoded protein is CAQSTGELFF. Together with reference TRBV30 and TRBJ2-2, the CDR3 gives the full variable domain: SQTIHQWPATLVQPVGSPLSLECTVEGTSNPNLYWYRQAAGRGLQLLFYSVGIGQISSEVPQNLSASRPQDRQFILSSKKLLLSDSGFYLCAQSTGELFFGEGSRLTVL.

The chain uses TRBV2 and TRBJ2-5; D uncertain. The CDR3 contains 15 residues. V was shortened by 7 bases and J by 2 bases, with 17 bases between the two germline ends. In germline, CDR1 is SNHLY, CDR2 FYNNEI. This CDR3 is CASTETAGHQETQYF. CDR3 DNA sequence: TGTGCCAGCACCGAAACTGCCGGTCATCAAGAGACCCAGTACTTC.

V usage is TRBV2 and J usage is TRBJ2-7, with 7 bases lining up with TRBD1. Germline CDR1 SNHLY, CDR2 FYNNEI. The CDR3 spans 13 residues. The V segment lost 8 bases and the J segment 3 bases; nucleotides outside the gene matches: 7. Written as DNA, the CDR3 is TGTGCCAGCGACCAGGACAGGCTCTACGAGCAGTACTTC. This codes for CASDQDRLYEQYF.

The chain has TRBV4-3 and TRBJ2-5; perhaps TRBD2 as D (6 bases). Germline-derived CDR1 and CDR2 are LGHNA and YSLEER. The CDR3 is 15 residues long. The ends were cut back, 3 bases at V and 2 bases at J, with 13 bases in the middle. CDR3 nucleotides: TGCGCCAGCAGCCAGTATTTAGCGGAACAAGAGACCCAGTACTTC. It codes for CASSQYLAEQETQYF.

This chain uses TRBV7-8 with TRBJ1-1; 8 nucleotides match TRBD1. The CDR3 is 16 amino acids. V was clipped by 5 bases and J by 2 bases; unmatched bases: 10. Looked up from germline, CDR1 is SGHVS and CDR2 is FQNEAQ. The CDR3 loop reads CASSPTPDRANTEAFF. DNA for the CDR3: TGTGCCAGCAGCCCTACCCCGGACAGGGCCAACACTGAAGCTTTCTTT.

This clone is a singleton in its sample. This same CDR3 is encoded by further DNA sequences in the sample. The CDR3 nucleotides read TGTGCCAGCAGCCTTGACAGGAACACTGAAGCTTTCTTT. Protein sequence: CASSLDRNTEAFF. The chain employs TRBV7-3 and TRBJ1-1, with D maybe TRBD1 (5 bases). Germline CDR1 and CDR2: SGHTA and FQGTGA. The CDR3 consists of 13 residues. V lost 5 bases to trimming and J lost 1 base, with 8 bases between them.

The V call is TRBV27, the J call TRBJ1-6, with 7 bases matching TRBD1. In germline, CDR1 is MNHEY, CDR2 SMNVEV (reference sequence). The CDR3 spans 16 residues. The ends lost 3 bases at V and 3 bases at J; junction bases unmatched: 5. The CDR3 nucleotides read TGTGCCAGCAGTTTTCGACAGGGCCTCTATAATTCACCCCTCCACTTT. This translates into CASSFRQGLYNSPLHF.

The sample holds a few counts of this clone. This chain uses TRBV5-1 with TRBJ1-4; D is ambiguous. The V and J ends lost 0 bases and 7 bases respectively, with 10 bases between them. This CDR3 has 14 amino acids. In germline, CDR1 is SGHRS, CDR2 YFSETQ. The CDR3 region is CASSLDPGGEKLFF. Written as DNA, the CDR3 is TGCGCCAGCAGCTTGGATCCCGGCGGTGAAAAACTGTTTTTT. The whole variable domain, filled in from reference TRBV5-1 and TRBJ1-4, reads KAGVTQTPRYLIKTRGQQVTLSCSPISGHRSVSWYQQTPGQGLQFLFEYFSETQRNKGNFPGRFSGRQFSNSRSEMNVSTLELGDSALYLCASSLDPGGEKLFFGSGTQLSVL.

The chain uses TRBV30 and TRBJ1-3; D remains unclear. The CDR3 runs to 16 residues. Germline V CDR1 and CDR2: GTSNPN, SVGIG (reference sequence). Between the trimmed V and J ends, which lost 0 bases and 2 bases, there was a span of 14 bases. The CDR3 DNA follows: TGTGCCTGGAGTGTAATTCGGGAAACGGCTGGAAACACCATATATTTT. Protein: CAWSVIRETAGNTIYF.

This chain links TRBV5-1 with TRBJ2-5; 15 nucleotides line up with TRBD2. The germline gives CDR1 SGHRS, CDR2 YFSETQ. CDR3 length: 16 residues. Germline trimming cut 4 bases from V and 5 bases from J; bases unmatched to any gene: 6. CDR3 sequence: CASSQQGTSGGETQYF. CDR3 bases: TGCGCCAGCAGCCAGCAAGGGACTAGCGGGGGGGAGACCCAGTACTTC.

CDR3 in DNA: TGTGCCAGCAGCTTAAGCAGGTTTATGAACACTGAAGCTTTCTTT. This gives the protein CASSLSRFMNTEAFF. V and J are TRBV7-8 and TRBJ1-1; D unclear. The length of the CDR3 is 15 residues. With 2 bases removed from V and 0 bases from J, the gap between germline ends came to 10 bases. Germline-derived CDR1 and CDR2 are SGHVS and FQNEAQ.

This clone occurred many times. This chain links TRBV2 with TRBJ1-1; TRBD1 might be the D (6 bases). V was shortened by 3 bases and J by 0 bases, with 8 bases between the two germline ends. CDR3 length: 14 residues. Germline-derived CDR1 and CDR2 are SNHLY and FYNNEI. Here the CDR3 reads CASSERTVNTEAFF. In nucleotides, the CDR3 is TGTGCCAGCAGTGAGAGGACAGTGAACACTGAAGCTTTCTTT.

V is TRBV6-5 and J is TRBJ1-1; perhaps TRBD1 as D (6 bases). Germline V gene sequence: CDR1 MNHEY, CDR2 SVGAGI. This CDR3 region has 12 residues. The ends were cut back, 7 bases at V and 4 bases at J, with 10 bases in the middle. The CDR3 reads CASNLQGTEAFF. CDR3 sequence (DNA): TGTGCCAGCAATTTACAGGGCACTGAAGCTTTCTTT.

The V gene is TRBV9, the J gene TRBJ1-6, with D perhaps TRBD1 (5 bases). Germline assignment: CDR1 SGDLS and CDR2 YYNGEE. V was cut by 7 bases and J by 0 bases, with 8 bases left in between. The CDR3 has 14 residues. The CDR3 here is CASPDSSYNSPLHF. The CDR3 region has the DNA TGTGCCAGCCCCGACAGCTCCTATAATTCACCCCTCCACTTT.

This chain links TRBV21-1 with TRBJ1-1; TRBD1 was called by the table and not checked on the DNA. TRBV21-1 is assigned pseudogene status. The CDR3 extends over 19 amino acids. This CDR3 reads CASSKALKVDRVGNTEAFF. The CDR3 bases are TGTGCCAGCAGCAAAGCGCTAAAGGTTGACAGGGTGGGGAACACTGAAGCTTTCTTT.

The chain uses TRBV5-1 and TRBJ2-7; 7 bases agree with TRBD1. Germline CDR1 SGHRS, CDR2 YFSETQ. The trim removed 4 bases at V and 1 base at J, leaving 5 bases unmatched. CDR3 length: 14 residues. CDR3 residues: CASSVNRGSYEQYF. DNA of the CDR3: TGCGCCAGCAGCGTAAACAGGGGTTCCTACGAGCAGTACTTC. The variable domain in full, with the rest retrieved from reference TRBV5-1 and TRBJ2-7, is KAGVTQTPRYLIKTRGQQVTLSCSPISGHRSVSWYQQTPGQGLQFLFEYFSETQRNKGNFPGRFSGRQFSNSRSEMNVSTLELGDSALYLCASSVNRGSYEQYFGPGTRLTVT.

V gene TRBV20-1 combines with J gene TRBJ1-5, with D possibly being TRBD1 (6 bases). Germline V gene data show CDR1 as DFQATT and CDR2 as SNEGSKA (reference sequence). Deletions cut 3 bases from V and 7 bases from J, with 16 bases between. The CDR3 contains 14 residues. The CDR3 protein is CSASKGSGTQPQHF. For the CDR3, the DNA is TGCAGTGCTAGTAAAGGGTCGGGGACACAGCCCCAGCATTTT.